This is a list of T cell receptor beta chains from one sample in a study of response to subunit inactivated influenza vaccine. TCRdb reprocessed the RT-PCR reads via MiXCR and lists one record per CDR3 protein. The data show 300,000 to 350,000 distinct CDR3 sequences, with 21% seen just once and about 9.4% held by the top ten. This specimen consisted of PBMCs from blood, obtained about 19 months after vaccination. The receptors here all came from a man aged 50 to 69 who received an inactivated influenza vaccine. Both conserved end residues are part of each CDR3. A D gene is named only where the DNA matches it firmly. The size entry is marked missing in some rows and otherwise reads once, few, many or a size class.

size: few; D: TRBD1; V: TRBV4-1; J: TRBJ1-3; DNA: TGCGCCAGCAGCGCAGGGGGCCCTGGAAACACCATATATTTT; CDR3: CASSAGGPGNTIYF
size: few; D: TRBD1; V: TRBV20-1; J: TRBJ1-4; DNA: TGCAGTGCTGAAGGACAGGGGGCGCGTGAAAAACTGTTTTTT; CDR3: CSAEGQGAREKLFF
size: -; D: -; V: TRBV7-2; J: TRBJ2-3; DNA: TGTGCCAGCAGCACATACACAGATACGCAGTATTTT; CDR3: CASSTYTDTQYF
size: many; D: -; V: TRBV20-1; J: TRBJ1-4; DNA: TGCAGTGCTAGAGTGGGCTATGAAAAACTGTTTTTT; CDR3: CSARVGYEKLFF
size: few; D: -; V: TRBV29-1; J: TRBJ2-7; DNA: TGCAGCGTGGGGGACACCCTCGAGCAGTACTTC; CDR3: CSVGDTLEQYF
size: -; D: -; V: TRBV9; J: TRBJ1-3; DNA: TGTGCCAGCAGCCCCCCAGCCCAGGGGTCCTCTGGAAACACCATATATTTT; CDR3: CASSPPAQGSSGNTIYF
size: few; D: TRBD1; V: TRBV7-2; J: TRBJ2-5; DNA: TGTGCCAGCAGCTTATACGGGACAGGGGGGACCCAGTACTTC; CDR3: CASSLYGTGGTQYF
size: -; D: -; V: TRBV5-8; J: TRBJ2-7; DNA: TGTGCCAGCAGCTTGGTTGCTCCAGGACCCCTTCCCTACGAGCAGTACTTC; CDR3: CASSLVAPGPLPYEQYF
size: -; D: -; V: TRBV18; J: TRBJ2-1; DNA: TGTGCCAGCTCTCTTAGCGGTGTACTAAGCTCCTACAATGAGCAGTTCTTC; CDR3: CASSLSGVLSSYNEQFF
size: -; D: -; V: TRBV5-1; J: TRBJ2-5; DNA: TGTGCCAGCAGCTTATCAGAGACCCAGTACTTC; CDR3: CASSLSETQYF
size: -; D: TRBD1; V: TRBV12-3/TRBV12-4; J: TRBJ1-2; DNA: TGTGCCAGCAGTTTAGCGCTAAGACAGGGGATCGAGAACTATGGCTACACCTTC; CDR3: CASSLALRQGIENYGYTF
size: few; D: -; V: TRBV9; J: TRBJ1-6; DNA: TGTGCCAGCAGCGTAGAGGGGCAGAATAATTCACCCCTCCACTTT; CDR3: CASSVEGQNNSPLHF
size: -; D: -; V: TRBV12-3/TRBV12-4; J: TRBJ2-2; DNA: TGTGCCACCCTCACCCGGCTAAAGGACACCGGGGAGCTGTTTTTT; CDR3: CATLTRLKDTGELFF
size: once; D: -; V: TRBV12-3/TRBV12-4; J: TRBJ2-5; DNA: TGTGCCAGCAGTTCCACCGGGACGGATCAAGAGACCCAGTACTTC; CDR3: CASSSTGTDQETQYF
size: few; D: -; V: TRBV2; J: TRBJ1-1; DNA: TGTGCCAGCAGTGTGACTTACACTGAAGCTTTCTTT; CDR3: CASSVTYTEAFF
size: few; D: -; V: TRBV20-1; J: TRBJ1-5; DNA: TGCAGTGCTAGATGGGCAGCCAATCAGCCCCAGCATTTT; CDR3: CSARWAANQPQHF
size: many; D: -; V: TRBV6-2/TRBV6-3; J: TRBJ1-2; DNA: TGTGCCAGCAGTTACTCGACCACACGGGGACTCCGGCAGGACTACACCTTC; CDR3: CASSYSTTRGLRQDYTF
size: -; D: -; V: TRBV20-1; J: TRBJ1-5; DNA: TGCAGTGCTAGAGTTGGAATGGCCTATAGCAATCAGCCCCAGCATTTT; CDR3: CSARVGMAYSNQPQHF
size: few; D: TRBD2; V: TRBV20-1; J: TRBJ2-3; DNA: TGCAGTGCTAGCACCCCAGCGGGAGGGACAGATACGCAGTATTTT; CDR3: CSASTPAGGTDTQYF
size: -; D: TRBD2; V: TRBV12-3/TRBV12-4; J: TRBJ2-3; DNA: TGTGCCAGCAGTCCCAGCGGGGCGCTCCGGGGTACGCAGTATTTT; CDR3: CASSPSGALRGTQYF
size: few; D: TRBD1; V: TRBV29-1; J: TRBJ1-2; DNA: TGCAGCGTTAACACAGGGGTCGGCTATGGCTACACCTTC; CDR3: CSVNTGVGYGYTF
size: -; D: -; V: TRBV3-1; J: TRBJ1-2; DNA: TGTGCCAGCAGCCCGACGGCAAGACCTAACTATGGCTACACCTTC; CDR3: CASSPTARPNYGYTF
size: -; D: -; V: TRBV19; J: TRBJ2-1; DNA: TGTGCCAGTAGTATCCACATCAACAATGAGCAGTTCTTC; CDR3: CASSIHINNEQFF
size: -; D: -; V: TRBV5-6; J: TRBJ2-3; DNA: TGTGCCAGCAGATCCGTTCGAGGCACAGATACGCAGTATTTT; CDR3: CASRSVRGTDTQYF
size: -; D: TRBD2; V: TRBV27; J: TRBJ2-1; DNA: TGTGCCAGCAGTTTAGGGCTAGCGGGGGCCGCCTACAATGAGCAGTTCTTC; CDR3: CASSLGLAGAAYNEQFF
size: -; D: -; V: TRBV7-9; J: TRBJ1-1; DNA: TGTGCCAGTCGACACCCCGGCGACACTGAAGCTTTCTTT; CDR3: CASRHPGDTEAFF
size: few; D: -; V: TRBV20-1; J: TRBJ1-5; DNA: TGCAGTGCATTACGAACCGGGGGGCGAAGTCAGCCCCAGCATTTT; CDR3: CSALRTGGRSQPQHF
size: few; D: TRBD1; V: TRBV5-6; J: TRBJ2-7; DNA: TGTGCCAGCAGCTGGGACAGGGGGAAGCAGTACTTC; CDR3: CASSWDRGKQYF
size: many; D: -; V: TRBV5-4; J: TRBJ2-7; DNA: TGTGCCAGCCAAGGTGGAACCCACGAGCAGTACTTC; CDR3: CASQGGTHEQYF
size: -; D: TRBD2; V: TRBV14; J: TRBJ2-5; DNA: TGTGCCAGCAGCCAACTGAACTGGGGGGGACTAGAGACCCAGTACTTC; CDR3: CASSQLNWGGLETQYF
size: -; D: TRBD2; V: TRBV2; J: TRBJ2-3; DNA: TGTGCCAGCAGGCTAGCGGGACCAATTAGCACAGATACGCAGTATTTT; CDR3: CASRLAGPISTDTQYF
size: -; D: TRBD1; V: TRBV14; J: TRBJ2-7; DNA: TGTGCCAGCAGTCTCCCGGGACAGGTGTACGAGCAGTACTTC; CDR3: CASSLPGQVYEQYF
size: few; D: TRBD2; V: TRBV7-7; J: TRBJ2-5; DNA: TGTGCTAGCAGCTTTAGCGGGGAACAAGAGACCCAGTACTTC; CDR3: CASSFSGEQETQYF
size: many; D: -; V: TRBV12-3/TRBV12-4; J: TRBJ1-2; DNA: TGTGCCAGCAGTCCTCTATTAGGGGTGATCTATGGCTACACCTTC; CDR3: CASSPLLGVIYGYTF
size: -; D: -; V: TRBV9; J: TRBJ2-5; DNA: TGTGCCAGCAGCGGAAGCGCATCCTACCAAGAGACCCAGTACTTC; CDR3: CASSGSASYQETQYF
size: many; D: -; V: TRBV4-2; J: TRBJ1-1; DNA: TGTGCCAGCAGCCCCATGAGGGAAACTGAAGCTTTCTTT; CDR3: CASSPMRETEAFF
size: many; D: TRBD1; V: TRBV19; J: TRBJ2-3; DNA: TGTGCCAGTAGTACTGGACAGGGCACAGATACGCAGTATTTT; CDR3: CASSTGQGTDTQYF
size: many; D: TRBD1; V: TRBV4-3; J: TRBJ1-5; DNA: TGCGCCAGCAGCCAAGATAACGAGACAGGGTTCGTGCAGCCCCAGCATTTT; CDR3: CASSQDNETGFVQPQHF
size: -; D: -; V: TRBV20-1; J: TRBJ1-3; DNA: TGCAGTGCTAGAGATGGAACGGAAAGCTCTGGAAACACCATATATTTT; CDR3: CSARDGTESSGNTIYF
size: -; D: -; V: TRBV7-2; J: TRBJ2-7; DNA: TGTGCCAGCAGGATCCTTTCCGAGCAGTACTTC; CDR3: CASRILSEQYF
size: -; D: TRBD1; V: TRBV29-1; J: TRBJ2-1; DNA: TGCAGCGTACGCACGACAGGGAACTTTGAGCAGTTCTTC; CDR3: CSVRTTGNFEQFF
size: few; D: TRBD1; V: TRBV5-8; J: TRBJ1-1; DNA: TGTGCCAGCAGCCACGGACAGGGGGGAACTGAAGCTTTCTTT; CDR3: CASSHGQGGTEAFF
size: -; D: -; V: TRBV5-1; J: TRBJ2-5; DNA: TGCGCCAGCAGCTCAAACCAAGAGACCCAGTACTTC; CDR3: CASSSNQETQYF
size: few; D: -; V: TRBV7-3; J: TRBJ2-1; DNA: TGTGCCAGCAGCGAGGCCGACAATGAGCAGTTCTTC; CDR3: CASSEADNEQFF
size: few; D: -; V: TRBV5-3; J: TRBJ1-5; DNA: TGTGCCAGTCCCTCCTCGGGTCAGCCCCAGCATTTT; CDR3: CASPSSGQPQHF
size: -; D: -; V: TRBV12-3/TRBV12-4; J: TRBJ2-2; DNA: TGTGCCAGCAGTTTCAAAATAAATGGACCCGGGGAGCTGTTTTTT; CDR3: CASSFKINGPGELFF
size: -; D: TRBD2; V: TRBV10-3; J: TRBJ2-2; DNA: TGTGCCATCACTCGCGGGAGGGAGGCCGGGGAGCTGTTTTTT; CDR3: CAITRGREAGELFF
size: few; D: -; V: TRBV4-3; J: TRBJ2-2; DNA: TGCGCCAGCAGCCAAGAACCTTCTGGACCCCACACCGGGGAGCTGTTTTTT; CDR3: CASSQEPSGPHTGELFF
size: many; D: -; V: TRBV6-2/TRBV6-3; J: TRBJ2-5; DNA: TGTGCCAGCAGTTACCACCAGGCCGACCAAGAGACCCAGTACTTC; CDR3: CASSYHQADQETQYF
size: few; D: -; V: TRBV20-1; J: TRBJ1-6; DNA: TGCAGTGCTAGAGAGGCAGGGGAACGAAGCTCACCCCTCCACTTT; CDR3: CSAREAGERSSPLHF
size: many; D: -; V: TRBV4-3; J: TRBJ1-1; DNA: TGCGCCAGCAGCCAAGATCGTCGCCGGGGCACTGAAGCTTTCTTT; CDR3: CASSQDRRRGTEAFF
size: -; D: -; V: TRBV5-4; J: TRBJ1-2; DNA: TGTGCCAGCAGCTTGGCCGCCGGGTCCGGCTACACCTTC; CDR3: CASSLAAGSGYTF